This T cell receptor (beta chain) was captured by sequencing in a study of patients and donors after allogeneic stem cell transplantation. The CDR3 runs 13 residues. V was pared by 6 bases and J by 4 bases, with 10 bases between. This clonotype was found a few times. Via MiXCR, TCRdb re-called the RT-PCR reads, giving one row per CDR3 protein. In the table there are about a million distinct CDR3 sequences, about 20% of which are singletons. This chain joins TRBV12-3 or TRBV12-4 and TRBJ2-4; possibly TRBD2 for D (6 bases). This sequence was found in a human donor who was either an allogeneic HSCT recipient or a stem cell or donor lymphocyte infusion donor (not recorded which). It is not recorded whose cells these are; they may come from a transplant donor. Sequencing used blood, either unsorted or a sorted T cell fraction (not recorded which). CDR3 sequence reads: CASRRDSKNIQYF. The CDR3 DNA sequence: TGTGCCAGCAGGCGGGACTCTAAAAACATTCAGTACTTC.